This paragraph reports one TCR beta chain. PCR amplification relied on 60 Vbeta primers (plus 13 Jbeta primers). In the study's own analysis: A follow-up analysis tallied 70 million to 80 million unique TCR beta chains, roughly 11 million shared. This table comes from immunoSEQ multiplex PCR, and its TCRdb copy is limited to in-frame clones, with some not included. Clone size and V and J calls were adopted from that table, with D and trimming inferred from the DNA. Among under 35,000 clones, about 62% were seen once, and the ten largest hold roughly 45%. These data belong to a study of cytomegalovirus exposure and HLA in healthy donors. Turning to the study itself: Drawn from HLA-typed donors, tens of millions of unique TCRs were held in an early data release.

Germline values: CDR1 MNHNS, CDR2 SASEGT. Trimming took 3 bases from V and 8 from J; bases not matched to a gene: 10. The CDR3 sequence is 16 residues long. V and J are TRBV6-1 and TRBJ1-4; 9 bases are a match to TRBD1. The sequenced sample was PBMCs. This receptor was obtained from a male donor in good health and CMV-seropositive. In nucleotides, the CDR3 is TGTGCCAGCAGTGAGGGCTCCGGGACAGGGATCGAAAAACTGTTTTTT. Protein: CASSEGSGTGIEKLFF.